The 6 T cell receptor beta chains reported below all come from one sample, sequenced in a study of neurological immune-mediated disorders (dated by TCRdb to about 2019). The library was prepared using 5' RACE. Sequencing relied on an Illumina HiSeq 2500. In TCRdb, the public reads were trimmed at Q25 with fastp and aligned with MiXCR, with productive beta chains retained. Every CDR3 protein is listed once, alongside the most common genes and DNA of its rows. Recorded for this sample are around 66,000 distinct CDR3 sequences; around 5.5% of them occurred a single time. The ten top clones hold about 2.8% of the sample. Sequencing was carried out using PBMCs. The source is a woman aged 25 to 45 with multiple sclerosis.

This clonotype showed up many times. The DNA is omitted, as the CDR3 cannot be located on it reliably, and the CDR3 follows TCRdb's listing. The V and J genes are TRBV11-1 and TRBJ1-6; the table's TRBD1 call for D was not verified on the DNA. The CDR3 totals 15 residues, both ends included. CDR1 SGHAT and CDR2 FQDESV come from the germline V gene (reference sequence). CDR3 residues: CASSHAVGRGSPLNF.

In its sample, this clonotype was seen many times. The chain has TRBV27 and TRBJ2-1; 9 positions agree with TRBD2. The CDR3 length is 17 residues. J was trimmed by 8 bases and V by 5 bases; bases with no gene match: 16. The germline V gene encodes CDR1 MNHEY and CDR2 SMNVEV (reference sequence). For the CDR3, the DNA is TGTGCCAGCAGTCCCTTCGCGGGGGGGCTGGTTGTAGATGAGCAGTTCTTC. It encodes CASSPFAGGLVVDEQFF.

This clonotype has a count of ten or more. CDR3: CASKTTLAKNIQYF. The CDR3 DNA follows: TGTGCCAGCAAGACAACTCTAGCCAAAAACATTCAGTACTTC. The rearrangement joins TRBV12-3 or TRBV12-4 to TRBJ2-4, with D uncertain. With 7 bases removed from V and 0 bases from J, the gap between germline ends came to 10 bases. The CDR3 extends over 14 amino acids.

This clonotype was counted many times. The genes are TRBV12-3 or TRBV12-4 and TRBJ1-1; no firm D call. V was shortened by 3 bases and J by 11 bases, with 19 bases between the two germline ends. The CDR3 covers 14 residues. The CDR3 DNA is TGTGCCAGCAGTTTCGCCTCCCATGGTCGGGCGGCTTTCTTT. Protein product: CASSFASHGRAAFF.

This clonotype was found many times. The chain is built from TRBV5-1 and TRBJ1-1, with D uncertain. Germline-derived CDR1 and CDR2 are SGHRS and YFSETQ. V dropped 0 bases and J dropped 6 bases, with 6 bases sitting between them. The CDR3 has 12 amino acids. DNA for the CDR3: TGCGCCAGCAGCTTGGGGGAGGCTGAAGCTTTCTTT. Its translation is CASSLGEAEAFF. The variable domain in full, completed from reference TRBV5-1 and TRBJ1-1, reads KAGVTQTPRYLIKTRGQQVTLSCSPISGHRSVSWYQQTPGQGLQFLFEYFSETQRNKGNFPGRFSGRQFSNSRSEMNVSTLELGDSALYLCASSLGEAEAFFGQGTRLTVV.

There are many counts of this clonotype. The chain couples TRBV5-5 to TRBJ1-2; weak D call: TRBD1 (6 bases). From germline, CDR1 is SGHKS and CDR2 YYEKEE (reference sequence). Trimming shortened V by 1 base and J by 8 bases, and 12 bases separated the two germline ends. The CDR3 contains 13 residues. The CDR3 sequence: CASSLSTGLGYTF. The CDR3 coding sequence is TGTGCCAGCAGCTTGTCCACAGGGCTAGGCTACACCTTC. Combining the CDR3 with reference TRBV5-5 and TRBJ1-2 gives the whole variable domain DAGVTQSPTHLIKTRGQQVTLRCSPISGHKSVSWYQQVLGQGPQFIFQYYEKEERGRGNFPDRFSARQFPNYSSELNVNALLLGDSALYLCASSLSTGLGYTFGSGTRLTVV.